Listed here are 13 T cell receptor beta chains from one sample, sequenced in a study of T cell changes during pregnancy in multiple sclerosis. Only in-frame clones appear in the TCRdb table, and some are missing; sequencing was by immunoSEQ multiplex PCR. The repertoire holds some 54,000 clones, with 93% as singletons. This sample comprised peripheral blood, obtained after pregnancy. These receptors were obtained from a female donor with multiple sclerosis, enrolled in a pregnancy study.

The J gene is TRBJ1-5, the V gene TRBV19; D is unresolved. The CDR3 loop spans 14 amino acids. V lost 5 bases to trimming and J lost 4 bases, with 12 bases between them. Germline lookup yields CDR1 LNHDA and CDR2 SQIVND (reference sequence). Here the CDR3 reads CASSFGVVNQPQHF. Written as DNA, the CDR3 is TGTGCCAGTAGTTTCGGTGTGGTGAATCAGCCCCAGCATTTT. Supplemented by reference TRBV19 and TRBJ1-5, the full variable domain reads DGGITQSPKYLFRKEGQNVTLSCEQNLNHDAMYWYRQDPGQGLRLIYYSQIVNDFQKGDIAEGYSVSREKKESFPLTVTSAQKNPTAFYLCASSFGVVNQPQHFGDGTRLSIL.

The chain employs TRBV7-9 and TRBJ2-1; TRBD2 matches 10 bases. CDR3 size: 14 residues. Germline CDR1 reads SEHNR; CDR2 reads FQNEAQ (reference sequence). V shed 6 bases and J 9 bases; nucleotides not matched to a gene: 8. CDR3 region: CASRASGSLGEQFF. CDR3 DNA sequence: TGTGCCAGCAGGGCTAGCGGGAGCTTGGGTGAGCAGTTCTTC.

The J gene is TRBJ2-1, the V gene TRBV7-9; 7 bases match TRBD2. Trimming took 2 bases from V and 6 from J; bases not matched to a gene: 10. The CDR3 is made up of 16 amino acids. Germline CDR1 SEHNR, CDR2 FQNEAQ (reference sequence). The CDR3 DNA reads TGTGCCAGCAGCTTAATAAGGGAGGGCCGAAGCAATGAGCAGTTCTTC. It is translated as CASSLIREGRSNEQFF.

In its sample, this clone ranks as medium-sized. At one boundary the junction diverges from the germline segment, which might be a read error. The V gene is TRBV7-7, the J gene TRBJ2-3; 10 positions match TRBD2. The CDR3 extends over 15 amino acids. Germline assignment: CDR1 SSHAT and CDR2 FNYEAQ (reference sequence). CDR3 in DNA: TGTGCTAGCAGCTCCGGGACTAGCGACACAGATACGCAGTATTTT. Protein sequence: CASSSGTSDTDTQYF.

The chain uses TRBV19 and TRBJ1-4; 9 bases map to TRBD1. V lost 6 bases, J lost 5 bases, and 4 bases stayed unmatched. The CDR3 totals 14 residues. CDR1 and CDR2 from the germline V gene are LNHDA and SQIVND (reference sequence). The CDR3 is CASRLTGGNEKLFF. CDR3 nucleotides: TGTGCCAGTAGACTGACAGGGGGGAATGAAAAACTGTTTTTT.

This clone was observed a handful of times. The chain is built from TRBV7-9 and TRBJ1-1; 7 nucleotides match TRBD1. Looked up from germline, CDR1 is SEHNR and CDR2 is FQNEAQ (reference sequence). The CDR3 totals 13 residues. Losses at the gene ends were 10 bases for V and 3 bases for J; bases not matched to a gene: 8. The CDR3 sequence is CAISDREDTEAFF. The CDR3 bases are TGTGCCATTTCAGACAGGGAGGACACTGAAGCTTTCTTT.

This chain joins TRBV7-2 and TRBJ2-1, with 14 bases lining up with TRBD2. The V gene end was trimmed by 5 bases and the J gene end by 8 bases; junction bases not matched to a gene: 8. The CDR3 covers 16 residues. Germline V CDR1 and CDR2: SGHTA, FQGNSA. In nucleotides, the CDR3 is TGTGCCAGCAGCCCAGGGGGGACTAGCGGGAGTCATGAGCAGTTCTTC. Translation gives CASSPGGTSGSHEQFF.

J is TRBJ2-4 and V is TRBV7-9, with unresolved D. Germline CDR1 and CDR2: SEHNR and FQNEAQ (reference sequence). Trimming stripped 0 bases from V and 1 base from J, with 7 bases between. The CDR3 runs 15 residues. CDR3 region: CASSLADMAKNIQYF. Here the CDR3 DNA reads TGTGCCAGCAGCTTAGCCGACATGGCCAAAAACATTCAGTACTTC.

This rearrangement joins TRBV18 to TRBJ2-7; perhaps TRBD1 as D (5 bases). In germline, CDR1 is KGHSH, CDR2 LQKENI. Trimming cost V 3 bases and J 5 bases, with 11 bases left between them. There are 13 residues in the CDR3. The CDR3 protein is CASSPQGGDEQYF. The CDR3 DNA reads TGTGCCAGCTCACCCCAGGGCGGTGACGAGCAGTACTTC.

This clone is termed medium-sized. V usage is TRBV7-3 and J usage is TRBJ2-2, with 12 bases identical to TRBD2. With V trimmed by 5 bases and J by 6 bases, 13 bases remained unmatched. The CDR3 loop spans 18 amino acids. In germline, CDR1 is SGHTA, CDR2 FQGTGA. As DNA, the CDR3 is TGTGCCAGCAGCCCTCGGACTAGCGGGATGTTTTTGGCCGGGGAGCTGTTTTTT. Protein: CASSPRTSGMFLAGELFF.

The CDR3 DNA sequence: TGTGCCAGCAGCACCGGGACCTACGAGCAGTACTTC. It codes for CASSTGTYEQYF. The rearrangement links TRBV7-9 to TRBJ2-7, with D perhaps matching TRBD2 (5 bases). Trimming stripped 5 bases from V and 2 bases from J, with 7 bases between. CDR3 length: 12 amino acids. Per the germline V gene, CDR1 is SEHNR and CDR2 is FQNEAQ (reference sequence). Full variable domain (rest looked up from reference TRBV7-9 and TRBJ2-7): DTGVSQNPRHKITKRGQNVTFRCDPISEHNRLYWYRQTLGQGPEFLTYFQNEAQLEKSRLLSDRFSAERPKGSFSTLEIQRTEQGDSAMYLCASSTGTYEQYFGPGTRLTVT.

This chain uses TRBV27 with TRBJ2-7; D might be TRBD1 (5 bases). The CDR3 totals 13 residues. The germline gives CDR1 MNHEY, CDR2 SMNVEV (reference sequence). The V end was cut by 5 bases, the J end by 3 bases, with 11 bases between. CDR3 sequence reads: CASSPGSNYEQYF. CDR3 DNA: TGTGCCAGCAGTCCAGGGTCGAACTACGAGCAGTACTTC.

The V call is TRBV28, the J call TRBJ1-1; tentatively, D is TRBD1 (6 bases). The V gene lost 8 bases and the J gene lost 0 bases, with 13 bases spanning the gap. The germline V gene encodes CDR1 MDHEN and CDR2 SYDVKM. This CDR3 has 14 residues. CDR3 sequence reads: CASDQHRVNTEAFF. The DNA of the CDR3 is TGTGCCAGCGATCAGCACAGGGTGAACACTGAAGCTTTCTTT.